The 23 T cell receptor beta chains below all came from one sample that was sequenced in a study of blood T cell repertoires in COVID-19. Sequencing used immunoSEQ multiplex PCR; TCRdb keeps in-frame clones, though not all of them. The table has about 240,000 clones, around 90% seen once. Sequenced: peripheral blood. These receptors all stem from a man aged 55 to 70 who had recovered from COVID-19.

The rearrangement joins TRBV7-7 to TRBJ2-6; TRBD2 might be the D (6 bases). The CDR3 totals 15 residues. Germline V gene data show CDR1 as SSHAT and CDR2 as FNYEAQ (reference sequence). V lost 1 base and J lost 3, with 7 bases in between. The CDR3 here is CASSLGGVGANVLTF. For the CDR3, the DNA is TGTGCCAGCAGCTTAGGGGGGGTTGGGGCCAACGTCCTGACTTTC.

The V gene is TRBV15, the J gene TRBJ2-3; the D is unclear. The length of the CDR3 is 14 residues. Trimming pared 5 bases from V and 2 bases from J, leaving 11 bases between. Germline V gene lookup returns CDR1 LNHNV and CDR2 YYDKDF (reference sequence). The CDR3 DNA follows: TGTGCCACCAGCCACCGGTCCCACACAGATACGCAGTATTTT. Its protein is CATSHRSHTDTQYF.

This clone was recorded once. The rearrangement joins TRBV6-1 to TRBJ1-3, with D possibly being TRBD1 (5 bases). Trimming shortened V by 5 bases and J by 1 base, and 9 bases separated the two germline ends. Per the germline V gene, CDR1 is MNHNS and CDR2 is SASEGT. There are 14 residues in the CDR3. In nucleotides, the CDR3 is TGTGCCAGCAGTTCAGCAGGGTCTGGAAACACCATATATTTT. It yields the protein CASSSAGSGNTIYF.

The chain is built from TRBV7-6 and TRBJ1-5, with TRBD1 identical over 10 bases. Germline-derived CDR1 and CDR2 are SGHVS and FNYEAQ. Germline trimming cut 1 base from V and 4 bases from J; bases unmatched to any gene: 10. This CDR3 comprises 18 residues. The CDR3 sequence: CASSLVIRGQGRNQPQHF. CDR3 DNA: TGTGCCAGCAGCTTAGTAATAAGGGGACAGGGGAGGAATCAGCCCCAGCATTTT.

This chain joins TRBV30 and TRBJ2-5; 9 nucleotides line up with TRBD2. J was trimmed by 4 bases and V by 2 bases; bases with no gene match: 8. From germline, CDR1 is GTSNPN and CDR2 SVGIG (reference sequence). The CDR3 runs to 15 residues. CDR3 nucleotides: TGTGCCTGGAGTCCACCCCTTAGCGGGGGAGAGACCCAGTACTTC. Translation gives CAWSPPLSGGETQYF.

The J gene is TRBJ1-2, the V gene TRBV18; TRBD1 is a possible D gene (5 bases). Germline-derived CDR1 and CDR2 are KGHSH and LQKENI. V gave up 0 bases and J gave up 5 bases, with 13 bases separating them. The CDR3 is 15 residues long. The CDR3 reads CASSPPPTVGYGYTF. CDR3 in DNA: TGTGCCAGCTCACCACCCCCGACAGTGGGATATGGCTACACCTTC. Full variable domain (remainder filled in from reference TRBV18 and TRBJ1-2): NAGVMQNPRHLVRRRGQEARLRCSPMKGHSHVYWYRQLPEEGLKFMVYLQKENIIDESGMPKERFSAEFPKEGPSILRIQQVVRGDSAAYFCASSPPPTVGYGYTFGSGTRLTVV.

The chain couples TRBV18 to TRBJ1-3, with TRBD1 as a possible D gene (5 bases). CDR1 KGHSH and CDR2 LQKENI come from the germline V gene. Trimming stripped 6 bases from V and 3 bases from J, with 15 bases between. The CDR3 length is 15 residues. The CDR3 loop reads CASSRAPGYGNTIYF. The CDR3 DNA follows: TGTGCCAGCTCTCGCGCCCCAGGGTATGGAAACACCATATATTTT.

The chain is built from TRBV18 and TRBJ1-4; D is ambiguous. Looked up from germline, CDR1 is KGHSH and CDR2 is LQKENI. Trimming took 6 bases from V and 2 from J, leaving 7 bases between them. The CDR3 has 13 residues. The CDR3 loop reads CASSGRTNEKLFF. Here the CDR3 DNA reads TGTGCCAGCTCCGGCAGGACTAATGAAAAACTGTTTTTT. The whole variable domain, remainder taken from reference TRBV18 and TRBJ1-4, is NAGVMQNPRHLVRRRGQEARLRCSPMKGHSHVYWYRQLPEEGLKFMVYLQKENIIDESGMPKERFSAEFPKEGPSILRIQQVVRGDSAAYFCASSGRTNEKLFFGSGTQLSVL.

The CDR3 DNA reads TGTGCCAGTAGTATTATAGTCGGACAGGGAAACTATGGCTACACCTTC. This codes for CASSIIVGQGNYGYTF. The V call is TRBV19, the J call TRBJ1-2; 8 bases map to TRBD1. The junction had 8 bases not matched to a gene; V was cut back by 3 bases and J by 2 bases. This CDR3 contains 16 residues. Germline CDR1 reads LNHDA; CDR2 reads SQIVND (reference sequence). Variable domain in full (rest from reference TRBV19 and TRBJ1-2): DGGITQSPKYLFRKEGQNVTLSCEQNLNHDAMYWYRQDPGQGLRLIYYSQIVNDFQKGDIAEGYSVSREKKESFPLTVTSAQKNPTAFYLCASSIIVGQGNYGYTFGSGTRLTVV.

This chain connects TRBV6-5 to TRBJ1-5, with D possibly TRBD1 on 6 matching bases. CDR3 length: 15 amino acids. Trimming took 6 bases from V and 7 from J, leaving 19 bases between them. The V gene's germline CDR1 is MNHEY and CDR2 SVGAGI. The CDR3 DNA reads TGTGCCAGCAGCGGCAGACAGGATCGAGGGCAGCCCCAGCATTTT. Its translation: CASSGRQDRGQPQHF.

CDR3 region: CASSRTLTGPREQYF. Here the CDR3 DNA reads TGTGCCAGCAGTCGGACCTTGACAGGGCCCAGGGAGCAGTACTTC. This chain links TRBV27 with TRBJ2-7, with 7 bases aligning to TRBD1. The CDR3 consists of 15 residues. Trimming at V came to 5 bases and at J to 7 bases, leaving 14 bases not matched to a gene. Per germline, CDR1 MNHEY and CDR2 SMNVEV (reference sequence).

This clone occurred once. The J gene is TRBJ1-2, the V gene TRBV5-1, with D unclear. Germline CDR1 and CDR2: SGHRS and YFSETQ. The CDR3 sequence is 15 residues long. The germline V and J ends were trimmed by 4 bases and 8 bases, with 21 bases remaining between them. The CDR3 nucleotides read TGCGCCAGCAGCATCCAGGCGACAACCAGTAAGGGCTACACCTTC. It translates to CASSIQATTSKGYTF. Using reference TRBV5-1 and TRBJ1-2 for the parts outside the CDR3, the full variable domain is KAGVTQTPRYLIKTRGQQVTLSCSPISGHRSVSWYQQTPGQGLQFLFEYFSETQRNKGNFPGRFSGRQFSNSRSEMNVSTLELGDSALYLCASSIQATTSKGYTFGSGTRLTVV.

The chain has TRBV7-9 and TRBJ1-1; 7 positions agree with TRBD1. Germline V gene data show CDR1 as SEHNR and CDR2 as FQNEAQ (reference sequence). V was pared by 8 bases and J by 4 bases, with 7 bases of the junction left unmatched. This CDR3 comprises 13 residues. CDR3 nucleotide sequence: TGTGCCAGCTCTCCGGGACAGATCACTGAAGCTTTCTTT. Its protein is CASSPGQITEAFF.

V gene TRBV2 combines with J gene TRBJ1-4; D perhaps matches TRBD1 (5 bases). Deletions cut 7 bases from V and 3 bases from J, with 12 bases between. Looked up from germline, CDR1 is SNHLY and CDR2 is FYNNEI. The CDR3 totals 14 residues. CDR3 in DNA: TGTGCCAGCAATCCAGGGCGGCCTAATGAAAAACTGTTTTTT. Its protein is CASNPGRPNEKLFF.

The V gene is TRBV11-3, the J gene TRBJ2-5, with TRBD1 matching 9 bases. The V segment lost 5 bases and the J segment 2 bases; nucleotides outside the gene matches: 3. CDR3 length: 14 amino acids. The germline V gene has CDR1 SGHNT and CDR2 YENEEA. CDR3 amino acids: CASSTGTGQETQYF. The CDR3 bases are TGTGCCAGCAGCACCGGGACAGGGCAAGAGACCCAGTACTTC.

This sequence joins TRBV6-5 and TRBJ1-4; D is possibly TRBD1 (5 bases). Trimming cost V 9 bases and J 3 bases, with 14 bases left between them. CDR3 length: 14 amino acids. Germline V gene data show CDR1 as MNHEY and CDR2 as SVGAGI. The DNA of the CDR3 is TGTGCCAGTTTAAAAGGGACTTCTAATGAAAAACTGTTTTTT. Translated: CASLKGTSNEKLFF.

The V call is TRBV7-6, the J call TRBJ1-2, with no clear D. Between the trimmed V and J ends, which lost 5 bases and 2 bases, there was a span of 15 bases. The germline CDR1 and CDR2 sequences are SGHVS and FNYEAQ. The CDR3 contains 15 residues. The CDR3 here is CASSQGTGSNYGYTF. The CDR3 DNA reads TGTGCCAGCAGCCAAGGAACCGGGTCCAACTATGGCTACACCTTC.

The V and J genes are TRBV5-1 and TRBJ2-3; TRBD1 matches 11 bases. CDR1 is SGHRS, CDR2 YFSETQ, per germline. The junction had 4 bases not matched to a gene; V was cut back by 6 bases and J by 4 bases. CDR3 length equals 14 residues. The CDR3 region has the DNA TGCGCCAGCACCCGGACAGGGGGCCCAGATACGCAGTATTTT. Protein product: CASTRTGGPDTQYF.

Here the CDR3 DNA reads TGTGCCAGCAGCTCGTATGGGGTAGCGGGGAAGAACACCGGGGAGCTGTTTTTT. It encodes CASSSYGVAGKNTGELFF. The chain recombines TRBV5-8 with TRBJ2-2, with 8 bases lining up with TRBD2. The CDR3 has 18 amino acids. The V gene end was trimmed by 3 bases and the J gene end by 1 base; junction bases not matched to a gene: 11. CDR1 is SGHTS, CDR2 YDEGEE, per germline.

About this clone itself: At the DNA level, this CDR3 is encoded by other sequences in the same sample as well. The CDR3 region has the DNA TGCGCCAGCAGCTTAGGCGGTAACTATGGCTACACCTTC. It is translated as CASSLGGNYGYTF. The chain uses TRBV5-1 and TRBJ1-2, with D uncertain. V gave up 2 bases and J gave up 1 base, with 6 bases separating them. CDR1 SGHRS and CDR2 YFSETQ come from the germline V gene. This CDR3 is built from 13 residues.

The chain uses TRBV7-9 and TRBJ1-6, with D perhaps matching TRBD1 (6 bases). The germline V and J ends were trimmed by 3 bases and 9 bases, with 21 bases remaining between them. CDR3 length equals 17 residues. Germline V gene sequence: CDR1 SEHNR, CDR2 FQNEAQ (reference sequence). The CDR3: CASSFYRETTSTSPLHF. CDR3 DNA: TGTGCCAGCAGCTTCTACAGGGAGACGACCTCAACTTCACCCCTCCACTTT.

The chain combines TRBV6-5 with TRBJ1-1, with D hard to call. The CDR3 sequence is 15 residues long. Germline V CDR1 and CDR2: MNHEY, SVGAGI. V lost 0 bases and J lost 1, with 9 bases in between. The CDR3 DNA is TGTGCCAGCAGTTACTCGGCAGGCCGGAACACTGAAGCTTTCTTT. This gives the protein CASSYSAGRNTEAFF.

This clone was counted once. The V gene is TRBV5-1, the J gene TRBJ2-5; D is possibly TRBD2 (5 bases). Trimming stripped 5 bases from V and 4 bases from J, with 12 bases between. Germline V lookup: CDR1 SGHRS, CDR2 YFSETQ. CDR3 length: 13 residues. In DNA form, the CDR3 reads TGCGCCAGCAGGGTCTCCCGGGGAGAGACCCAGTACTTC. This translates into CASRVSRGETQYF.